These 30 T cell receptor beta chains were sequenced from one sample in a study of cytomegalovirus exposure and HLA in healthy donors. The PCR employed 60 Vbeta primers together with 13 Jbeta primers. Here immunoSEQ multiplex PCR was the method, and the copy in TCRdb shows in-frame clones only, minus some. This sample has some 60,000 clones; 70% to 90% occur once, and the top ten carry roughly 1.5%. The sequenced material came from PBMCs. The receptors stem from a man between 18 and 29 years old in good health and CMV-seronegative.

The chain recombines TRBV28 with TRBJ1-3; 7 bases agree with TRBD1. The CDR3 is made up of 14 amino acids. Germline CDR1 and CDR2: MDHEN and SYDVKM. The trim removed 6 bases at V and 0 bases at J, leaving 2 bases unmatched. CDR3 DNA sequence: TGTGCCAGCAGATACAGGGGCTCTGGAAACACCATATATTTT. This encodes CASRYRGSGNTIYF.

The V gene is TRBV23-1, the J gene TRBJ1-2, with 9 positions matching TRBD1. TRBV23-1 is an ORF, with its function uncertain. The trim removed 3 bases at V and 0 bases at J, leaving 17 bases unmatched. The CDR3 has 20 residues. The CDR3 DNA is TGCGCCAGCAGTCATTCCCTGGGACAGGGTTCGAGTAGAGCTAACTATGGCTACACCTTC. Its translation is CASSHSLGQGSSRANYGYTF.

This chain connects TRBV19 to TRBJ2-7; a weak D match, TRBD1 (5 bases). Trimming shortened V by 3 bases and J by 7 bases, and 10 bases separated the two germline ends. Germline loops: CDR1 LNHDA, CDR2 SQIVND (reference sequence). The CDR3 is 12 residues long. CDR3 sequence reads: CASSIPPGEQYF. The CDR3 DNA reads TGTGCCAGTAGTATCCCTCCAGGGGAGCAGTACTTC.

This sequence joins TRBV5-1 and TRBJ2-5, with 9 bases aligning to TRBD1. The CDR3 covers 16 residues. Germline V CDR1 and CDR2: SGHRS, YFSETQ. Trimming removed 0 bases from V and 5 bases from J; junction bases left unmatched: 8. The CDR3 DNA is TGCGCCAGCAGCTTGGCAAGACAGGGGGATGCGGAGACCCAGTACTTC. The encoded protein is CASSLARQGDAETQYF.

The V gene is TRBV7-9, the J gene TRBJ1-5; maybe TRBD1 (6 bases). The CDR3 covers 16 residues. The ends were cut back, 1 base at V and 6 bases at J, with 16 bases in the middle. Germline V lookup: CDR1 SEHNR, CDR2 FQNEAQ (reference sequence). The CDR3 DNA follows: TGTGCCAGCAGCTTAGGCGGGGGGGCAGGCGGTCAGCCCCAGCATTTT. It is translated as CASSLGGGAGGQPQHF.

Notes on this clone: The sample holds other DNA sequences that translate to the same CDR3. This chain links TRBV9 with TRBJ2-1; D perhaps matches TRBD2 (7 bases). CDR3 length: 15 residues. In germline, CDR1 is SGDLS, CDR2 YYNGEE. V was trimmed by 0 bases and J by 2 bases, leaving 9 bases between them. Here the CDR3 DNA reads TGTGCCAGCAGCGTAGGGGGGGGCGCCTACAATGAGCAGTTCTTC. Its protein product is CASSVGGGAYNEQFF.

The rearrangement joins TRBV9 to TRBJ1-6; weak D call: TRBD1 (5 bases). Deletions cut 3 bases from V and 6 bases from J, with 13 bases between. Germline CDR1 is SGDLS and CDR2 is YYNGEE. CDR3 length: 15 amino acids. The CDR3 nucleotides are TGTGCCAGCAGCGATATTGCCGACAGTAATTCACCCCTCCACTTT. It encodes CASSDIADSNSPLHF.

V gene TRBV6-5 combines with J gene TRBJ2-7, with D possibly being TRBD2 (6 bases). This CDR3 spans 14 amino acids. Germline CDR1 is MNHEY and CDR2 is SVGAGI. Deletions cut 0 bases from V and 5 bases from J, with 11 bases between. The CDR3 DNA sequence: TGTGCCAGCAGTTACTCATGGACGGGAGACGAGCAGTACTTC. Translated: CASSYSWTGDEQYF.

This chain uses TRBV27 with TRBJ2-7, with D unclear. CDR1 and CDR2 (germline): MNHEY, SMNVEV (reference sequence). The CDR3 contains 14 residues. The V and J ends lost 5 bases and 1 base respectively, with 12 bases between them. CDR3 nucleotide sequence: TGTGCCAGCAGTATTCTAGACGCTTCCTACGAGCAGTACTTC. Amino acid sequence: CASSILDASYEQYF.

The CDR3 here is CSVDGTGGIEKLFF. Here the CDR3 DNA reads TGCAGCGTTGACGGGACAGGGGGAATTGAAAAACTGTTTTTT. The genes are TRBV29-1 and TRBJ1-4, with TRBD1 identical over 11 bases. Germline V gives CDR1 SQVTM, CDR2 ANQGSEA. This CDR3 has 14 amino acids. V was pared by 3 bases and J by 7 bases, with 4 bases of the junction left unmatched. The full variable domain, completed using reference TRBV29-1 and TRBJ1-4, is SAVISQKPSRDICQRGTSLTIQCQVDSQVTMMFWYRQQPGQSLTLIATANQGSEATYESGFVIDKFPISRPNLTFSTLTVSNMSPEDSSIYLCSVDGTGGIEKLFFGSGTQLSVL.

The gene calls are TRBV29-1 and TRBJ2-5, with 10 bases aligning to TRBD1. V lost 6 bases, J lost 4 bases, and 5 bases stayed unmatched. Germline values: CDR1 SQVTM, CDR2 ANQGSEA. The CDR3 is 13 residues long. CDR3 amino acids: CSVETGGRETQYF. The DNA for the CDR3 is TGCAGCGTGGAGACAGGGGGCAGAGAGACCCAGTACTTC.

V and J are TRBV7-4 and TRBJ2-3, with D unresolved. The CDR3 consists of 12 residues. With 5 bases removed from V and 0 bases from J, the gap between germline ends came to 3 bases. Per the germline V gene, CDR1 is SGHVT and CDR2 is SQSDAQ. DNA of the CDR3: TGTGCCAGCAGCCGTAGCACAGATACGCAGTATTTT. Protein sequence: CASSRSTDTQYF. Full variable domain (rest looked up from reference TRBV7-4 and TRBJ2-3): GAGVSQSPRYKVAKRGRDVALRCDSISGHVTLYWYRQTLGQGSEVLTYSQSDAQRDKSGRPSGRFSAERPERSVSTLKIQRTEQGDSAVYLCASSRSTDTQYFGPGTRLTVL.

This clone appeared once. Here the CDR3 DNA reads TGTGCCAGCAGCCCCGAACTGACAGGGGGAACTGAAGCTTTCTTT. This gives the protein CASSPELTGGTEAFF. The chain has TRBV14 and TRBJ1-1; TRBD1 matches at 9 bases. V shed 4 bases, J shed 5 bases, and the junction held 8 bases outside the gene matches. This CDR3 region has 15 residues. The germline gives CDR1 SGHDN, CDR2 FVKESK.

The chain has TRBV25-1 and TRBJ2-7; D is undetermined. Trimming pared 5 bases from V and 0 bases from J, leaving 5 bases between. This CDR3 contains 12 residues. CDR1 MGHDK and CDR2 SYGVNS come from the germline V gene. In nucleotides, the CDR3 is TGTGCCAGCAGTTCTAGCTCCTACGAGCAGTACTTC. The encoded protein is CASSSSSYEQYF.

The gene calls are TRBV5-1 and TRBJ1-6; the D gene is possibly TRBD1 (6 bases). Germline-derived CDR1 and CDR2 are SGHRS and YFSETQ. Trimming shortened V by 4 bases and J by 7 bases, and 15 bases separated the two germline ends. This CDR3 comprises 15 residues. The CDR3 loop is CASSEGTGRNSPLHF. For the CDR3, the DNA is TGCGCCAGCAGCGAGGGTACAGGGAGAAATTCACCCCTCCACTTT.

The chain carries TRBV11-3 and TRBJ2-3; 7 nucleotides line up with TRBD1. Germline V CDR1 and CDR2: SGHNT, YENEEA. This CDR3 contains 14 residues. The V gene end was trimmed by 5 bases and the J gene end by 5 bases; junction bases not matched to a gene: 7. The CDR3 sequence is CASSVGQILDTQYF. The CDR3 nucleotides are TGTGCCAGCAGCGTGGGACAGATCCTAGATACGCAGTATTTT.

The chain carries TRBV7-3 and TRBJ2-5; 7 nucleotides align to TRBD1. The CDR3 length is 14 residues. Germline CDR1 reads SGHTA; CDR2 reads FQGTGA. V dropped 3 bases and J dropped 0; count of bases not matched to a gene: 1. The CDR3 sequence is CASSFDRDQETQYF. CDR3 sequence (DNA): TGTGCCAGCAGCTTCGACAGGGACCAAGAGACCCAGTACTTC.

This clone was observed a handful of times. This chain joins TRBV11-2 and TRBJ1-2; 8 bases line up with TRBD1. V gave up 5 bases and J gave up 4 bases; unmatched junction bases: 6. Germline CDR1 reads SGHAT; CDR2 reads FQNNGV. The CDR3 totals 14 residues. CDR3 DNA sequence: TGTGCCAGCAGCGCCGGGACAGGATCCTATGGCTACACCTTC. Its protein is CASSAGTGSYGYTF.

The CDR3 loop reads CASSLADREDYGYTF. CDR3 in DNA: TGTGCCAGCAGTTTGGCTGACAGGGAGGACTATGGCTACACCTTC. The genes are TRBV28 and TRBJ1-2, with TRBD1 identical over 7 bases. V shed 3 bases, J shed 3 bases, and the junction held 7 bases outside the gene matches. Looked up from germline, CDR1 is MDHEN and CDR2 is SYDVKM. There are 15 residues in the CDR3.

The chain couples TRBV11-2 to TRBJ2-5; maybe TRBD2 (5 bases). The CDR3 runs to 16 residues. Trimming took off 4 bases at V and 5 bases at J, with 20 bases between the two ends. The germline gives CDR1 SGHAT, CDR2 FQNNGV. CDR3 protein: CASSSSSGYRGETQYF. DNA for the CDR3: TGTGCCAGCAGCTCATCGTCTGGGTACCGAGGGGAGACCCAGTACTTC.

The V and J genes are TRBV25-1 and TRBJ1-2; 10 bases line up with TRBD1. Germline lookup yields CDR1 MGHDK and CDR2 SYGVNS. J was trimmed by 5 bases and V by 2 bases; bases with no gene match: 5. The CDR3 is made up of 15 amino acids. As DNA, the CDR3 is TGTGCCAGCAGTGAAGCCCGGGACAGGGGTTATGGCTACACCTTC. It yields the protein CASSEARDRGYGYTF.

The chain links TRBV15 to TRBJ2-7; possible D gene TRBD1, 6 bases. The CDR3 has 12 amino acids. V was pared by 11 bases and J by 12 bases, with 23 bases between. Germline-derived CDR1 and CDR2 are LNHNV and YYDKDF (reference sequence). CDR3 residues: CAVGGRGPWRYF. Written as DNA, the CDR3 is TGTGCCGTTGGGGGCAGGGGCCCATGGCGGTACTTC.

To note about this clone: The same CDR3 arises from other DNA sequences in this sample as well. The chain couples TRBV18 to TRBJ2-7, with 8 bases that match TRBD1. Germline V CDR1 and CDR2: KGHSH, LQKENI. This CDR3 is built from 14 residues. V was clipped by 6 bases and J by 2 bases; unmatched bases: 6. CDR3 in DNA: TGTGCCAGCTCGCCCGGACAGGGCCCCTACGAGCAGTACTTC. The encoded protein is CASSPGQGPYEQYF.

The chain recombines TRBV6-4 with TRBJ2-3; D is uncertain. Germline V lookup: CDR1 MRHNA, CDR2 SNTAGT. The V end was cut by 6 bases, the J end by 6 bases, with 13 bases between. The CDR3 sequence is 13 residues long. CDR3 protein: CASSSLAFDTQYF. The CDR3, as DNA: TGTGCCAGCAGCTCATTGGCCTTCGATACGCAGTATTTT.

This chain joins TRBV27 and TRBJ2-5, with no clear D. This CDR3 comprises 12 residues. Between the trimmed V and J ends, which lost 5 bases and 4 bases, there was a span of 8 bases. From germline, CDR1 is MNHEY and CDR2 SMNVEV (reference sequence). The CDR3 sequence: CASSPSGETQYF. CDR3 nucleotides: TGTGCCAGCAGTCCCTCGGGAGAGACCCAGTACTTC.

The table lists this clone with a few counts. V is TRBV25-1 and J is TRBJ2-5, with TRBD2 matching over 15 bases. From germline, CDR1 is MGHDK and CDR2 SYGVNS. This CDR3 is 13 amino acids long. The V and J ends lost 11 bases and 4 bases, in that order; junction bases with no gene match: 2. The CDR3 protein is CAAGLAGGETQYF. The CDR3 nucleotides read TGTGCCGCGGGACTAGCGGGGGGAGAGACCCAGTACTTC.

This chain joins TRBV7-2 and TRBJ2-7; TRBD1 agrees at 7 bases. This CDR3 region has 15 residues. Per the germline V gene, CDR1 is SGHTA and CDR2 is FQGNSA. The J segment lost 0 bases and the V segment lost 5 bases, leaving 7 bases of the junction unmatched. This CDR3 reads CASSLGQVSSYEQYF. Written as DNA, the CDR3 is TGTGCCAGCAGCCTAGGACAGGTCAGCTCCTACGAGCAGTACTTC.

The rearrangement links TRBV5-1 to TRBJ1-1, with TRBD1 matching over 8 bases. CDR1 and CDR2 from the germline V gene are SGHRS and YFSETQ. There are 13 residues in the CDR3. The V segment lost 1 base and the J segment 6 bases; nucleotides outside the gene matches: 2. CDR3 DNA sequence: TGCGCCAGCAGCTTGTGGACAGGGTCTGAAGCTTTCTTT. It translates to CASSLWTGSEAFF.

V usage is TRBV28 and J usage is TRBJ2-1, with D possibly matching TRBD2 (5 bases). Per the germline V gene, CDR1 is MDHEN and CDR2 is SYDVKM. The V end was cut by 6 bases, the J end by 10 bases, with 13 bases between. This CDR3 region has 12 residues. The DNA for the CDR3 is TGTGCCAGCAGGAGGGATCCTTTAGAGCAGTTCTTC. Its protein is CASRRDPLEQFF.

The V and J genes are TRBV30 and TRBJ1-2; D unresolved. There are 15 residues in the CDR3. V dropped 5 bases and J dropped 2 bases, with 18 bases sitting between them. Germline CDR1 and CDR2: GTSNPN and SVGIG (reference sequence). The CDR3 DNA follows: TGTGCCTGGGAAGACGCGGGCCGCCAAAACTATGGCTACACCTTC. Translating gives CAWEDAGRQNYGYTF.